A selection of T cell receptor beta chains follows, all from one sample in a study of early T cells in non-severe SARS-CoV-2 infection. TCRdb recomputed calls from the 5' RACE reads with MiXCR, one row per CDR3 protein. This sample has around 33,000 distinct CDR3 sequences, with 5% to 6% found just once. The sequenced sample consisted of whole blood. The receptors come from an adult who was a healthcare worker with PCR-confirmed SARS-CoV-2 infection or an uninfected control (not recorded which). The CDR3 runs from the conserved cysteine through the conserved F or W. A D gene is named only where the DNA matches it firmly. The listing skips clone size in some rows; elsewhere it reads once, few, many or a size class.

size,J,V,D,CDR3,DNA
-,TRBJ1-5,TRBV2,-,CASRRQLGNQPQHF,TGTGCCAGCAGGAGACAGTTGGGCAATCAGCCCCAGCATTTT
few,TRBJ2-7,TRBV19,-,CASSIALAYEQYF,TGTGCCAGTAGTATAGCATTGGCGTACGAGCAGTACTTC
many,TRBJ1-1,TRBV7-9,-,CASSFGNTEAFF,TGTGCCAGCAGCTTTGGGAACACTGAAGCTTTCTTT
many,TRBJ2-7,TRBV7-2,-,CASSLAAGLYEQYF,TGTGCCAGCAGCTTAGCGGCGGGTCTCTACGAGCAGTACTTC
many,TRBJ2-7,TRBV3-1,TRBD1,CASSQVQGAYEQYF,TGTGCCAGCAGCCAAGTACAGGGGGCCTACGAGCAGTACTTC
many,TRBJ2-1,TRBV12-3/TRBV12-4,TRBD2,CASSFGSGGFEQFF,TGTGCCAGCAGTTTCGGTAGCGGGGGATTTGAGCAGTTCTTC
many,TRBJ2-7,TRBV11-2,-,CASSLVGRGMSEQYF,TGTGCCAGCAGCTTAGTCGGTAGAGGGATGAGCGAGCAGTACTTC
many,TRBJ1-5,TRBV7-2,-,CASSPRRGDQPQHF,TGTGCCAGCAGCCCGAGACGGGGAGATCAGCCCCAGCATTTT
-,TRBJ2-7,TRBV13,-,CASSFTTGNSYEQYF,TGTGCCAGCAGCTTTACGACAGGAAATTCCTACGAGCAGTACTTC
few,TRBJ1-1,TRBV27,TRBD1,CASSPYQGALNTEAFF,TGTGCCAGCAGTCCATACCAGGGGGCGCTGAACACTGAAGCTTTCTTT
many,TRBJ2-3,TRBV29-1,-,CSVEGRYSFGGLSTDTQYF,TGCAGCGTTGAAGGGCGGTATTCTTTCGGGGGCCTATCCACAGATACGCAGTATTTT
many,TRBJ2-4,TRBV6-6,-,CASSTPDLKNIQYF,TGTGCCAGCAGTACCCCCGACCTAAAAAACATTCAGTACTTC
many,TRBJ2-7,TRBV7-2,-,CASSPSVNLGQYF,TGTGCCAGCTCTCCCTCCGTGAATCTGGGTCAGTACTTC
many,TRBJ1-2,TRBV27,-,CASSLGGGRGGYTF,TGTGCCAGCAGTTTAGGGGGGGGCAGAGGTGGCTACACCTTC
many,TRBJ2-3,TRBV7-2,-,CASSPALKGRNTQYF,TGTGCCAGCAGCCCCGCCTTGAAGGGTAGAAATACGCAGTATTTT
many,TRBJ2-7,TRBV12-3/TRBV12-4,-,CASSLATEQYF,TGTGCCAGCAGTTTAGCGACAGAGCAGTACTTC
-,TRBJ2-4,TRBV2,-,CASSDVEAAKNIQYF,TGTGCCAGCAGTGACGTCGAGGCGGCCAAAAACATTCAGTACTTC
many,TRBJ2-1,TRBV20-1,TRBD1,CSAREQGDNEQFF,TGCAGTGCTAGAGAGCAGGGGGACAATGAGCAGTTCTTC
many,TRBJ2-2,TRBV7-3,-,CASSPTPQGDTGELFF,TGTGCCAGCAGCCCCACCCCACAGGGAGACACCGGGGAGCTGTTTTTT
many,TRBJ2-5,TRBV5-4,TRBD1,CASSMTGTAPKTQYF,TGTGCCAGCAGCATGACCGGGACAGCCCCCAAGACCCAGTACTTC
many,TRBJ1-5,TRBV10-3,TRBD1,CAISDTTGGREPQHF,TGTGCCATCAGTGACACCACAGGGGGCAGGGAGCCCCAGCATTTT
many,TRBJ1-2,TRBV3-1,-,CASSQAGPGYTF,TGTGCCAGCAGCCAAGCAGGGCCTGGCTACACCTTC
many,TRBJ2-1,TRBV29-1,-,CSGLADRYNEQFF,TGCAGCGGGTTAGCGGATCGCTACAATGAGCAGTTCTTC
many,TRBJ1-1,TRBV25-1,-,CASSEFTEAFF,TGTGCCAGCAGTGAATTCACTGAAGCTTTCTTT
many,TRBJ2-2,TRBV11-3,TRBD1,CASSSHPGQGGTGELFF,TGTGCCAGCAGCTCCCACCCGGGACAGGGAGGTACCGGGGAGCTGTTTTTT
many,TRBJ2-1,TRBV18,-,CASSATLASRDEQFF,TGTGCCAGCTCAGCGACCCTAGCGTCGCGGGATGAGCAGTTCTTC
many,TRBJ1-2,TRBV5-6,-,CASSWAGAGPRYGYTF,TGTGCCAGCAGCTGGGCAGGGGCAGGGCCCCGCTATGGCTACACCTTC